Listed here is a single T cell receptor beta chain. Libraries were prepared by immunoSEQ multiplex PCR; TCRdb keeps only in-frame clonotypes and omits some of them. The sample gives about 350,000 clones, approximately 86% of which show up once; approximately 12% is in the top ten. Treatment here: 15 to 20 received Ad26.COV2.S at low or high dose, single or two shots; several received placebo; per-sample allocation not given. Specimen acquisition occurred on day 63 following the initial vaccine or placebo injection. This sample is part of a study of Ad26.COV2.S vaccination and SARS-CoV-2 variants. The CDR3 loop spans 15 amino acids. V gave up 0 bases and J gave up 4 bases, with 12 bases separating them. Germline loops: CDR1 SGHVS, CDR2 FQNEAQ.

V usage is TRBV7-8 and J usage is TRBJ1-2, with unresolved D. The source was peripheral blood, collected in a trial of Ad26.COV2.S vaccine versus placebo. The sequence was obtained from a person between 18 and 59 years old who received the Ad26.COV2.S COVID-19 vaccine or a placebo. The CDR3 bases are TGTGCCAGCAGCTTAGCAGTAGGGCCCACCTATGGCTACACCTTC. Its translation is CASSLAVGPTYGYTF.